These T cell receptor beta chains were read from a single sample in a study of response to subunit inactivated influenza vaccine. TCRdb re-derived calls from the RT-PCR reads in MiXCR, one entry per CDR3 protein. Among hundreds of thousands of distinct CDR3 sequences listed, 16% were seen once. The sequenced sample was CD4+ T cells sorted from PBMCs, obtained less than 30 months after vaccination. These receptors originate from a man aged 50-75 years who received an inactivated influenza vaccine. The CDR3 runs from the conserved cysteine through the conserved F or W. Fields, in order: V gene, J gene, clone size, D gene, CDR3 protein, CDR3 DNA. The D gene is left open where the match is weak. Clone size appears in some rows only: once, few, many, or a class for an expanded clone.

TRBV7-2	TRBJ2-1	NA	NA	CASGRRATNEQFF	TGTGCCAGCGGCCGAAGGGCTACCAATGAGCAGTTCTTC
TRBV6-5	TRBJ2-3	few	NA	CASSLIGLRDTQYF	TGTGCCAGCAGTTTAATAGGGCTTAGAGATACGCAGTATTTT
TRBV4-1	TRBJ2-5	NA	TRBD2	CASSLAGLAIQETQYF	TGCGCCAGCAGCCTTGCCGGACTAGCGATCCAAGAGACCCAGTACTTC
TRBV12-3/TRBV12-4	TRBJ2-3	NA	TRBD2	CASSTGGSGRALADTQYF	TGTGCCAGCAGTACCGGTGGTAGCGGGAGGGCCCTGGCAGATACGCAGTATTTT
TRBV20-1	TRBJ2-5	few	NA	CSATRTNQETQYF	TGCAGTGCTACCCGGACTAACCAAGAGACCCAGTACTTC
TRBV6-1	TRBJ1-2	many	NA	CASSVNYGYTF	TGTGCCAGCAGTGTTAACTATGGCTACACCTTC
TRBV5-1	TRBJ2-5	few	NA	CASSLGLVGRETQYF	TGCGCCAGCAGCTTGGGACTAGTAGGTAGAGAGACCCAGTACTTC
TRBV6-1	TRBJ1-1	NA	NA	CASSRQGIWTEVFF	TGTGCCAGCAGTCGCCAGGGGATTTGGACTGAAGTTTTCTTT
TRBV7-7	TRBJ2-3	few	NA	CASSSFGLGNTQYF	TGTGCCAGCAGCTCTTTCGGGCTAGGGAATACGCAGTATTTT
TRBV2	TRBJ2-2	NA	TRBD1	CASSGHTTTGGTGELFF	TGTGCCAGCAGTGGGCACACCACCACAGGGGGCACCGGGGAGCTGTTTTTT
TRBV3-1	TRBJ2-1	few	NA	CASSQDYPGGGLPYNEQFF	TGTGCCAGCAGCCAAGATTATCCAGGCGGTGGACTCCCATACAATGAGCAGTTCTTC
TRBV15	TRBJ2-6	NA	NA	CATSIRSGANVLTF	TGTGCCACCAGCATCAGATCTGGGGCCAACGTCCTGACTTTC
TRBV5-1	TRBJ2-1	few	NA	CASSLGTGKENEQFF	TGCGCCAGCAGCCTGGGGACGGGTAAGGAGAATGAGCAGTTCTTC
TRBV24-1	TRBJ2-1	NA	NA	CATSDGGLSYNEQFF	TGTGCCACCAGTGACGGCGGGCTCTCCTACAATGAGCAGTTCTTC
TRBV4-3	TRBJ2-6	many	NA	CASSQDEGLTSGANVLTF	TGCGCCAGCAGCCAAGATGAGGGCCTGACTTCTGGGGCCAACGTCCTGACTTTC
TRBV6-2/TRBV6-3	TRBJ2-1	few	TRBD2	CASISGTSYGNEQFF	TGTGCCAGCATTTCCGGGACTAGCTATGGCAATGAGCAGTTCTTC
TRBV4-3	TRBJ1-2	NA	NA	CASSQDQYRASNYGYTF	TGCGCCAGCAGCCAAGATCAGTACCGGGCTTCTAACTATGGCTACACCTTC
TRBV24-1	TRBJ2-7	few	NA	CATSEDWRDEQYF	TGTGCCACCAGTGAAGACTGGAGGGACGAGCAGTACTTC
TRBV7-2	TRBJ2-1	many	NA	CASSEGTFGNEQFF	TGTGCCAGCAGCGAGGGTACCTTTGGGAATGAGCAGTTCTTC
TRBV7-2	TRBJ2-2	NA	TRBD2	CASSPMGLASPGELFF	TGTGCCAGCAGCCCGATGGGACTAGCGAGTCCCGGGGAGCTGTTTTTT
TRBV4-1	TRBJ2-1	NA	TRBD1	CASSQAGQGREQFF	TGCGCCAGCAGCCAAGCTGGACAGGGTAGAGAGCAGTTCTTC
TRBV7-8	TRBJ2-7	few	TRBD1	CASSHRQGGEQYF	TGTGCCAGCAGCCACAGACAGGGGGGCGAGCAGTACTTC
TRBV4-3	TRBJ1-2	NA	TRBD1	CASSQDSDRGIYGYTF	TGCGCCAGCAGCCAAGATTCTGACAGGGGCATTTATGGCTACACCTTC
TRBV5-1	TRBJ1-1	NA	NA	CASSLMGSGTSSEAFF	TGCGCCAGCAGCTTGATGGGTTCCGGGACCTCCTCTGAAGCTTTCTTT
TRBV12-3/TRBV12-4	TRBJ2-7	few	NA	CASRPTGIYEQYF	TGTGCCAGCAGACCCACAGGGATCTACGAGCAGTACTTC
TRBV20-1	TRBJ2-5	few	NA	CSASNRLYQETQYF	TGCAGTGCTTCCAACCGCTTGTACCAAGAGACCCAGTACTTC
TRBV20-1	TRBJ2-4	few	NA	CSAEEEARSVKNIQYF	TGCAGTGCCGAAGAGGAGGCTAGGTCTGTCAAAAACATTCAGTACTTC
TRBV2	TRBJ2-6	NA	NA	CASTWTAPSGANVLTF	TGTGCCAGCACATGGACAGCCCCTTCTGGGGCCAACGTCCTGACTTTC